Shown below are 15 T cell receptor beta chains from a single sample sequenced in a study of spatial heterogeneity in lung cancer. Whole-study results and caveats: The study found that expanded intratumoral alpha and beta TCR counts tracked tumor mutation counts.

The time point: sample taken at primary tumor resection. TCRdb independently ran MiXCR on the 5' RACE reads; one entry per CDR3 protein. The table has 2,000 to 3,000 distinct CDR3 sequences, 22% seen once. Their antigens remain unidentified. This sample comprised lung tumor tissue, obtained at surgery. The receptors here all came from a male donor with early-stage non-small cell lung cancer.

In this sample, this clonotype turned up a few times. The V gene is TRBV7-8, the J gene TRBJ1-1; D is possibly TRBD1 (6 bases). V lost 5 bases and J 0 bases, leaving 13 bases between the germline ends. This CDR3 is 15 amino acids long. Looked up from germline, CDR1 is SGHVS and CDR2 is FQNEAQ. Written as DNA, the CDR3 is TGTGCCAGCAGCACCCGGACAGACCTGAACACTGAAGCTTTCTTT. This gives the protein CASSTRTDLNTEAFF.

This clonotype was seen many times. The rearrangement joins TRBV28 to TRBJ2-7; 7 nucleotides line up with TRBD1. Trimming removed 5 bases from V and 3 bases from J; junction bases left unmatched: 7. Germline values: CDR1 MDHEN, CDR2 SYDVKM. This CDR3 region has 14 residues. The CDR3 bases are TGTGCCAGCAGTAGCCCGACAGGGAACTACGAGCAGTACGTC. Protein sequence: CASSSPTGNYEQYV.

This clonotype has ten or more counts. The chain combines TRBV21-1 with TRBJ2-7. TRBV21-1 is annotated as a pseudogene. The CDR3 loop spans 16 amino acids. The CDR3 coding sequence is TGTGCCAGCAGCAAAGAGTCGAGGTCAACTCCCTACGAGCAGTACTTC. Protein sequence: CASSKESRSTPYEQYF.

This clonotype was found a few times. This chain uses TRBV5-1 with TRBJ1-1; no clear D gene. The V end was cut by 0 bases, the J end by 1 base, with 1 base between. The CDR3 is 12 residues long. Germline-derived CDR1 and CDR2 are SGHRS and YFSETQ. This CDR3 is CASSLANTEAFF. In DNA, the CDR3 is TGCGCCAGCAGCTTGGCGAACACTGAAGCTTTCTTT.

This clonotype was detected many times. This chain links TRBV6-6 with TRBJ1-5; no clear D. Germline CDR1 is MNHNY and CDR2 is SVGAGI (reference sequence). The germline V and J ends were trimmed by 5 bases and 9 bases, with 8 bases remaining between them. The CDR3 is 11 amino acids. CDR3 in DNA: TGTGCCAGCAGTATAGGCGGGCCCCAGCATTTT. The encoded protein is CASSIGGPQHF.

This clonotype was counted only a few times. This chain links TRBV6-5 with TRBJ2-1; 7 positions agree with TRBD2. After removal of 4 bases from V and 2 bases from J, the junction contained 2 bases not matched to a gene. Germline values: CDR1 MNHEY, CDR2 SVGAGI. There are 14 residues in the CDR3. CDR3 residues: CASSWAGAYNEQFF. The CDR3 DNA sequence: TGTGCCAGCAGTTGGGCGGGGGCCTACAATGAGCAGTTCTTC.

About this clonotype: A much larger clone lies a single base off, so this may be a read error. The chain couples TRBV29-1 to TRBJ2-7, with a possible D match to TRBD1 (5 bases). Looked up from germline, CDR1 is SQVTM and CDR2 is ANQGSEA. The CDR3 is 14 residues long. V was shortened by 5 bases and J by 0 bases, with 14 bases between the two germline ends. The CDR3 coding sequence is TGCAGCGTTACCGACAGTACCAGCTCCTACGAGCAGTACTTC. It specifies CSVTDSTSSYEQYF.

In its sample, this clonotype ranks as medium-sized. The chain uses TRBV4-3 and TRBJ1-1, with D perhaps TRBD1 (6 bases). This CDR3 has 14 residues. The V gene's germline CDR1 is LGHNA and CDR2 YSLEER. The germline V and J ends were trimmed by 5 bases and 4 bases, with 14 bases remaining between them. In nucleotides, the CDR3 is TGCGCCAGCAGCGAGGACAGATCGGGCACTGAAGCTTTCTTT. It codes for CASSEDRSGTEAFF.

Many counts were recorded for this clonotype. The chain recombines TRBV4-1 with TRBJ1-1, with D maybe TRBD1 (5 bases). V lost 4 bases to trimming and J lost 4 bases, with 22 bases between them. The CDR3 extends over 17 amino acids. Germline V gives CDR1 MGHRA, CDR2 YSYEKL. The DNA for the CDR3 is TGCGCCAGCAGCCCAGAAGCTGCAGGGAGCAGGTCCACTGAAGCTTTCTTT. It specifies CASSPEAAGSRSTEAFF.

This clonotype is labeled large. V is TRBV4-1 and J is TRBJ2-4; 9 positions match TRBD1. Germline assignment: CDR1 MGHRA and CDR2 YSYEKL. The CDR3 runs 18 residues. V lost 0 bases and J lost 0; bases outside the gene matches: 6. In DNA form, the CDR3 reads TGCGCCAGCAGCCAAGATACGGGACAGGGATTAGCCAAAAACATTCAGTACTTC. Protein: CASSQDTGQGLAKNIQYF.

Judged by abundance, this clonotype is medium-sized (0.01 to 0.1%). The V gene is TRBV20-1, the J gene TRBJ1-6; D may be TRBD1 (6 bases). The length of the CDR3 is 17 residues. Germline lookup yields CDR1 DFQATT and CDR2 SNEGSKA (reference sequence). V shed 1 base and J shed 0 bases, with 13 bases lying between them. In DNA form, the CDR3 reads TGCAGTGCTAGAGTATTACAGGGAAGCTCCTATAATTCACCCCTCCACTTT. This translates into CSARVLQGSSYNSPLHF.

The rearrangement joins TRBV11-2 to TRBJ2-3, with D perhaps matching TRBD1 or TRBD2 (5 bases each). The CDR3 has 16 amino acids. CDR1 and CDR2 (germline): SGHAT, FQNNGV. Trimming stripped 1 base from V and 2 bases from J, with 13 bases between. The DNA for the CDR3 is TGTGCCAGCAGCTTAGTTGGGGGAATCATCACAGATACGCAGTATTTT. Protein sequence: CASSLVGGIITDTQYF.

This clonotype was recorded many times. This rearrangement joins TRBV4-2 to TRBJ2-3; D may match TRBD1 or TRBD2 (5 bases each). Trimming took off 1 base at V and 2 bases at J, with 10 bases between the two ends. Germline V gene data show CDR1 as LGHNA and CDR2 as YNFKEQ. The CDR3 sequence is 15 residues long. The CDR3 coding sequence is TGTGCCAGCAGCCAAGCTGGGGGTTCCACAGATACGCAGTATTTT. Protein product: CASSQAGGSTDTQYF.

This clonotype was found a few times. The chain links TRBV29-1 to TRBJ2-3, with TRBD1 identical over 8 bases. The germline V gene has CDR1 SQVTM and CDR2 ANQGSEA. This CDR3 has 15 amino acids. The junction had 6 bases not matched to a gene; V was cut back by 4 bases and J by 0 bases. CDR3 in DNA: TGCAGCGTTGTCCAGGGGGCGCATAGCACAGATACGCAGTATTTT. Translation: CSVVQGAHSTDTQYF.

This clonotype turned up a few times. The gene calls are TRBV5-1 and TRBJ1-2; 7 bases are a match to TRBD1. This CDR3 has 14 residues. The V gene end was trimmed by 4 bases and the J gene end by 8 bases; junction bases not matched to a gene: 11. Germline CDR1 and CDR2: SGHRS and YFSETQ. The CDR3 coding sequence is TGCGCCAGCAGCCCAGGACCCACAGGGGAAGGCTACACCTTC. Translated: CASSPGPTGEGYTF. The whole variable domain, filled in from reference TRBV5-1 and TRBJ1-2, reads KAGVTQTPRYLIKTRGQQVTLSCSPISGHRSVSWYQQTPGQGLQFLFEYFSETQRNKGNFPGRFSGRQFSNSRSEMNVSTLELGDSALYLCASSPGPTGEGYTFGSGTRLTVV.